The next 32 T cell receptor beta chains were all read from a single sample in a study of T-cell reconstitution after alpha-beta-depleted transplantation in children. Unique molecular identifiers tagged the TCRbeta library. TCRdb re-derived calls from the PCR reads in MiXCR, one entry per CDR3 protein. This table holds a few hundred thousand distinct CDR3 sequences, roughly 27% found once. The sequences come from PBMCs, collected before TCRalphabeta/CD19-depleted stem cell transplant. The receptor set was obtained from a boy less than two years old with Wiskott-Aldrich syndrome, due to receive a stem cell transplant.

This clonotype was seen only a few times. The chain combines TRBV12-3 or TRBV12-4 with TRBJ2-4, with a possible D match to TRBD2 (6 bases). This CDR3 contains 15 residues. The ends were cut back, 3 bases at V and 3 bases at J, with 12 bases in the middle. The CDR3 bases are TGTGCCAGCAGTTTCCTTGGGCGGGACAAAAACATTCAGTACTTC. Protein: CASSFLGRDKNIQYF.

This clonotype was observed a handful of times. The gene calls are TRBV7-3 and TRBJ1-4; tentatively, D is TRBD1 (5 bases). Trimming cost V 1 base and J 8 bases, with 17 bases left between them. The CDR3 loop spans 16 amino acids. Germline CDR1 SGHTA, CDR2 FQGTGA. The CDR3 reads CASSLRSRERREKLFF. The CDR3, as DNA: TGTGCCAGCAGCTTAAGGAGCAGGGAGCGTCGGGAAAAACTGTTTTTT. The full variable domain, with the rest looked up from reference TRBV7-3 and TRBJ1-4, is GAGVSQTPSNKVTEKGKYVELRCDPISGHTALYWYRQSLGQGPEFLIYFQGTGAADDSGLPNDRFFAVRPEGSVSTLKIQRTERGDSAVYLCASSLRSRERREKLFFGSGTQLSVL.

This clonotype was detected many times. The CDR3 coding sequence is TGCGCCAGCAGTGAGGGCAGGCCAGGCACTGAAGCTTTCTTT. Residues: CASSEGRPGTEAFF. This rearrangement joins TRBV10-1 to TRBJ1-1; D gene ambiguous. Germline assignment: CDR1 WNHNN and CDR2 SYGVQD (reference sequence). CDR3 size: 14 residues. The V end was cut by 2 bases, the J end by 4 bases, with 11 bases between.

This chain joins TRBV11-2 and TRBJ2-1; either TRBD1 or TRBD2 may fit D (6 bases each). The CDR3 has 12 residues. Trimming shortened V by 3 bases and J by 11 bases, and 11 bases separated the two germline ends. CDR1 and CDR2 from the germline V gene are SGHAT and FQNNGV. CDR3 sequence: CASSFSGGQQFF. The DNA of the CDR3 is TGTGCCAGCAGCTTTTCCGGGGGCCAGCAGTTCTTC. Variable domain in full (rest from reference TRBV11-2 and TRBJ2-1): EAGVAQSPRYKIIEKRQSVAFWCNPISGHATLYWYQQILGQGPKLLIQFQNNGVVDDSQLPKDRFSAERLKGVDSTLKIQPAKLEDSAVYLCASSFSGGQQFFGPGTRLTVL.

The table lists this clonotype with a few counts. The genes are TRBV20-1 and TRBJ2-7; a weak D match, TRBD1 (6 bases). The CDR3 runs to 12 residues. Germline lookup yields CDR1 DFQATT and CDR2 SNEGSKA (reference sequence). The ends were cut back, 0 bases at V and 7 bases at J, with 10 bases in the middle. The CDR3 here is CSAREQGWEQYF. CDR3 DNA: TGCAGTGCTAGAGAACAGGGTTGGGAGCAGTACTTC.

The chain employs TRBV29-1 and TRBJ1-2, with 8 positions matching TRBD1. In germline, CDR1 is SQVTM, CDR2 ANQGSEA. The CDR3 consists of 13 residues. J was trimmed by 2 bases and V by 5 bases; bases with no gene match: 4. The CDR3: CSVHRGWNYGYTF. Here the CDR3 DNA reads TGCAGCGTTCACAGGGGGTGGAACTATGGCTACACCTTC. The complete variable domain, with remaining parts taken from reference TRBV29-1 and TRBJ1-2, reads SAVISQKPSRDICQRGTSLTIQCQVDSQVTMMFWYRQQPGQSLTLIATANQGSEATYESGFVIDKFPISRPNLTFSTLTVSNMSPEDSSIYLCSVHRGWNYGYTFGSGTRLTVV.

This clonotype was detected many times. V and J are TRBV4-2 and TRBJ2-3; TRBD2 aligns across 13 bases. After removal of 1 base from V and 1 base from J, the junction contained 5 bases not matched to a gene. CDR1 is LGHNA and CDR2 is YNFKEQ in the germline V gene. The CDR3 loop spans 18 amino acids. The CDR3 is CASSQVLAGGGGTDTQYF. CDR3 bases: TGTGCCAGCAGCCAAGTACTAGCGGGAGGGGGAGGCACAGATACGCAGTATTTT.

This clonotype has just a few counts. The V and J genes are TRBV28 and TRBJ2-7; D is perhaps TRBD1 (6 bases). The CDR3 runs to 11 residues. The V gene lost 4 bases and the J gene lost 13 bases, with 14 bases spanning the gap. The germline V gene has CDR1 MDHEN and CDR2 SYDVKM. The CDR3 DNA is TGTGCCAGCAGTTCGACAGGTGGGGCTTACTTC. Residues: CASSSTGGAYF.

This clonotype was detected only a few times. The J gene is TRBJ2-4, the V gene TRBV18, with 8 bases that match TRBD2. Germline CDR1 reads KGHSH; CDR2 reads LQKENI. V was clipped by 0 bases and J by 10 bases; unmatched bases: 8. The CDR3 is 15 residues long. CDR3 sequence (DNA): TGTGCCAGCTCACCACCGGCGCAAGCGGGAGATATTCAGTACTTC. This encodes CASSPPAQAGDIQYF.

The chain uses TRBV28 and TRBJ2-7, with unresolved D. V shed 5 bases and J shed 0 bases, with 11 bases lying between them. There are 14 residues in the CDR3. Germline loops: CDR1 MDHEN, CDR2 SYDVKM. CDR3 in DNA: TGTGCCAGCAGTACACCATCCTTCTCCTACGAGCAGTACTTC. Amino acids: CASSTPSFSYEQYF.

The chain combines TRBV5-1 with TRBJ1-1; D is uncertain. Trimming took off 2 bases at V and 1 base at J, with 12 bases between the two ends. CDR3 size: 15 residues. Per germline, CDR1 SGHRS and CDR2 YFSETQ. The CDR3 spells CASSLEPYGNTEAFF. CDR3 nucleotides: TGCGCCAGCAGCTTAGAACCTTACGGGAACACTGAAGCTTTCTTT.

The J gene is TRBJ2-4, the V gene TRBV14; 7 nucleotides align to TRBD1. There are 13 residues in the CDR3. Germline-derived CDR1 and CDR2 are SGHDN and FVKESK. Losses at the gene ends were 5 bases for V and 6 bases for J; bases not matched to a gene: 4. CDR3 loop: CASSSGQRNIQYF. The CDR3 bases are TGTGCCAGCAGCTCGGGACAGCGAAACATTCAGTACTTC.

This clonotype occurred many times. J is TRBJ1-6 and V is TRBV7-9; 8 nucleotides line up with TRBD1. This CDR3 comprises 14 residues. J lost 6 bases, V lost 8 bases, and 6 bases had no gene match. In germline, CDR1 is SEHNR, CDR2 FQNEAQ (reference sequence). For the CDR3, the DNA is TGTGCCAGCGGGGGGACAGGTCTTAATTCACCCCTCCACTTT. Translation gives CASGGTGLNSPLHF.

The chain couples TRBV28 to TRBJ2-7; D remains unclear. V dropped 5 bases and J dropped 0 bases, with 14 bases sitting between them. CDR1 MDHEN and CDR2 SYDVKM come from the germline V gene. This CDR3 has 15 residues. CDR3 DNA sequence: TGTGCCAGCAGTCTCCGGACGGCTATCTCCTACGAGCAGTACTTC. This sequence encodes CASSLRTAISYEQYF.

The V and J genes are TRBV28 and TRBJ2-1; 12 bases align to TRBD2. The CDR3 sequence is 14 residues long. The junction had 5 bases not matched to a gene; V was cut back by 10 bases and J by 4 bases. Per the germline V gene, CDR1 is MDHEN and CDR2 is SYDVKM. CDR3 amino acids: CATGLAGGYNEQFF. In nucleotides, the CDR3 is TGTGCCACCGGTCTAGCGGGGGGGTACAATGAGCAGTTCTTC.

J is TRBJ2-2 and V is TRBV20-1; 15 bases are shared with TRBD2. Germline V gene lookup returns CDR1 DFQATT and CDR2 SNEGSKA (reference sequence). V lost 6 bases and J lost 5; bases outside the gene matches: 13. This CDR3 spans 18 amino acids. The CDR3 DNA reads TGCAGTGCCCGCCCCCGGACTAGCGGGAGGGCCGAAACCGGGGAGCTGTTTTTT. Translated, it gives CSARPRTSGRAETGELFF.

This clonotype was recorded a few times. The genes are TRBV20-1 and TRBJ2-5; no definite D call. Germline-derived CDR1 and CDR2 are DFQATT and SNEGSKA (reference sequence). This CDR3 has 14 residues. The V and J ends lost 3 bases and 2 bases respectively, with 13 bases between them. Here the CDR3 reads CSASSWRRQETQYF. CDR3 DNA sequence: TGCAGTGCTAGTTCCTGGCGGCGTCAAGAGACCCAGTACTTC.

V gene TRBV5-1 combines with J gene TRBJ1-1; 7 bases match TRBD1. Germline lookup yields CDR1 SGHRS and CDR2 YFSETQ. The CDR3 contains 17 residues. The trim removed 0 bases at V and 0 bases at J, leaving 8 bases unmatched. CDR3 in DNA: TGCGCCAGCAGCTTGGTAGTTCAGGGGGTGCTGAACACTGAAGCTTTCTTT. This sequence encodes CASSLVVQGVLNTEAFF.

The chain's CDR3 is CASSQEGTKDEQYF. CDR3 DNA: TGTGCCAGCAGCCAAGAAGGGACGAAGGACGAGCAGTACTTC. The J gene is TRBJ2-7, the V gene TRBV3-1; the D call may be TRBD1 or TRBD2 (5 bases each). V was trimmed by 0 bases and J by 5 bases, leaving 11 bases between them. Looked up from germline, CDR1 is LGHDT and CDR2 is YNNKEL (reference sequence). The CDR3 is made up of 14 amino acids.

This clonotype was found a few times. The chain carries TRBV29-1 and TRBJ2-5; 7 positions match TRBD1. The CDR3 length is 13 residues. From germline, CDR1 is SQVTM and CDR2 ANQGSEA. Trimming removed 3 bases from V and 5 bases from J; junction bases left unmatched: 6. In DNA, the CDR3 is TGCAGCGTTGACTCAGGGGGTCTCGAGACCCAGTACTTC. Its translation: CSVDSGGLETQYF.

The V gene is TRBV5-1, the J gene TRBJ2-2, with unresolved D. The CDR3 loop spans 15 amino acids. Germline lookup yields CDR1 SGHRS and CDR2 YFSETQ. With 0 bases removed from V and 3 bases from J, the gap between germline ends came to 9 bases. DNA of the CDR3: TGCGCCAGCAGCTTGGACGGGTTTGACACCGGGGAGCTGTTTTTT. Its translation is CASSLDGFDTGELFF.

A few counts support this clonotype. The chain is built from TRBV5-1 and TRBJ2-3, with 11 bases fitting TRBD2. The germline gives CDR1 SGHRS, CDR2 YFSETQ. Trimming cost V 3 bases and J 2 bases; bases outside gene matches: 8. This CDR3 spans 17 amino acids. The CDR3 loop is CASSSQTSGSFTDTQYF. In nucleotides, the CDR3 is TGCGCCAGCAGCTCGCAAACTAGCGGGAGTTTCACAGATACGCAGTATTTT.

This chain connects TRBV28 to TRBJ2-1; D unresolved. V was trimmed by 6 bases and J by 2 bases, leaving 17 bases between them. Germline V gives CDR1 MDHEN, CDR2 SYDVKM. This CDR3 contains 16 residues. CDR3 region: CASSPRGRPPYNEQFF. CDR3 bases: TGTGCCAGCAGCCCCAGAGGCCGTCCCCCCTACAATGAGCAGTTCTTC.

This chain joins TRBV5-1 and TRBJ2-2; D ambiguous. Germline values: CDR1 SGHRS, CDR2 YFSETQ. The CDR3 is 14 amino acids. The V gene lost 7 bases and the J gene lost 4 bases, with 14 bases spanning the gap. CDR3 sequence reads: CASLLSGSTGELFF. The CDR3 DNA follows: TGCGCCAGCCTATTATCCGGATCCACCGGGGAGCTGTTTTTT.

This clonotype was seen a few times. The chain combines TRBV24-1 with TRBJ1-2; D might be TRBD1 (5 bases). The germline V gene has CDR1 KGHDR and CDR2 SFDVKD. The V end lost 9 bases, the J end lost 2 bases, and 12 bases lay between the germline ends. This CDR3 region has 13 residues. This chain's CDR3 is CATAGEGNYGYTF. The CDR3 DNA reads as TGTGCCACCGCGGGGGAGGGGAACTATGGCTACACCTTC.

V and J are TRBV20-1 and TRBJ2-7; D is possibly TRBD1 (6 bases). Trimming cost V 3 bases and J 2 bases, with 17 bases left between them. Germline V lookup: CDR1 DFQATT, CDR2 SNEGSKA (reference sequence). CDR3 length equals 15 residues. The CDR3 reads CSARPDRPPTYEQYF. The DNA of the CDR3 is TGCAGTGCTAGGCCCGACAGGCCCCCAACCTACGAGCAGTACTTC.

The CDR3 nucleotides are TGCAGCGTGTCCCCAACGGGAGGGCCCCCAGATACGCAGTATTTT. This sequence encodes CSVSPTGGPPDTQYF. This chain links TRBV29-1 with TRBJ2-3; 8 nucleotides match TRBD2. The germline V gene encodes CDR1 SQVTM and CDR2 ANQGSEA. This CDR3 spans 15 amino acids. After removal of 6 bases from V and 4 bases from J, the junction contained 12 bases not matched to a gene.

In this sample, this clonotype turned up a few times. For the CDR3, the DNA is TGCGCCAGCAGCTTCCCGAAAGCGGGAGATTCTGGTGGGGCCAACGTCCTGACTTTC. This gives the protein CASSFPKAGDSGGANVLTF. The V and J genes are TRBV5-1 and TRBJ2-6; 8 bases align to TRBD2. Germline values: CDR1 SGHRS, CDR2 YFSETQ. V dropped 2 bases and J dropped 3; count of bases not matched to a gene: 13. This CDR3 comprises 19 residues.

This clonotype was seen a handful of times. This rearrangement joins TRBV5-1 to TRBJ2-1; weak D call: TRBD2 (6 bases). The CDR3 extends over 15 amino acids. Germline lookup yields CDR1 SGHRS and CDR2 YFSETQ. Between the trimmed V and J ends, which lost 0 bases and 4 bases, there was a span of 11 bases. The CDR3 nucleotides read TGCGCCAGCAGCTTGGATGGCGGGAATTACAATGAGCAGTTCTTC. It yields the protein CASSLDGGNYNEQFF.

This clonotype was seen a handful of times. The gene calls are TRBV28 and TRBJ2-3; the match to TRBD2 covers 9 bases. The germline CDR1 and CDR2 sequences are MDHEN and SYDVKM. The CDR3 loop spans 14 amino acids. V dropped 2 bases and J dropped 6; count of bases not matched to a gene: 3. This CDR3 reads CASSLGTSYDTQYF. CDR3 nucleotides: TGTGCCAGCAGTTTAGGGACTAGCTACGATACGCAGTATTTT. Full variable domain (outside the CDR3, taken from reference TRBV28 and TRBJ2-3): DVKVTQSSRYLVKRTGEKVFLECVQDMDHENMFWYRQDPGLGLRLIYFSYDVKMKEKGDIPEGYSVSREKKERFSLILESASTNQTSMYLCASSLGTSYDTQYFGPGTRLTVL.

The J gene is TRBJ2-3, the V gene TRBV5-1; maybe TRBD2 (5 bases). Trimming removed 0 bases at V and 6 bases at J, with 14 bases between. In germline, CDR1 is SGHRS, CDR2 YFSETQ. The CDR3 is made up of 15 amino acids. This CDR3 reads CASSLEQRPLDTQYF. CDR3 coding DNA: TGCGCCAGCAGCTTGGAGCAGCGGCCTTTGGATACGCAGTATTTT.

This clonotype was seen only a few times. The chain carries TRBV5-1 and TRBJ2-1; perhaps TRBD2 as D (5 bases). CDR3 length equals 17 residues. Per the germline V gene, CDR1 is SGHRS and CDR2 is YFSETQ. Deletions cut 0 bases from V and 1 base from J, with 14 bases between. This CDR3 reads CASSLAAASWSYNEQFF. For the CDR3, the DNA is TGCGCCAGCAGCTTGGCGGCGGCTAGCTGGTCCTACAATGAGCAGTTCTTC. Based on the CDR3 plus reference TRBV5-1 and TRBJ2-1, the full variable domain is KAGVTQTPRYLIKTRGQQVTLSCSPISGHRSVSWYQQTPGQGLQFLFEYFSETQRNKGNFPGRFSGRQFSNSRSEMNVSTLELGDSALYLCASSLAAASWSYNEQFFGPGTRLTVL.